This TCR beta chain was identified during a study of blood T cell repertoires in COVID-19. The wider study: Sample material is recorded as cDNA or gDNA derived from T cells, B-cell-depleted T cells, or PBMCs.

This table comes from immunoSEQ multiplex PCR, and its TCRdb copy is limited to in-frame clones, with some not included. The sample records 410,000 or so clones, about 91% being singletons. Followed longitudinally, the Seattle patients had been enrolled during active infection. Trimming stripped 1 base from V and 5 bases from J, with 8 bases between. This CDR3 contains 13 residues. About this clone itself: The same CDR3 can be traced to other DNA sequences in this sample.

This chain links TRBV12-3 or TRBV12-4 with TRBJ1-2; possible D gene TRBD1, 5 bases. This TCR derives from a woman aged 40 to 50 with COVID-19, enrolled during active disease. Sequencing input: peripheral blood. The CDR3 DNA is TGTGCCAGCAGTTTAGAGGGGTTATATGGCTACACCTTC. Its protein is CASSLEGLYGYTF.